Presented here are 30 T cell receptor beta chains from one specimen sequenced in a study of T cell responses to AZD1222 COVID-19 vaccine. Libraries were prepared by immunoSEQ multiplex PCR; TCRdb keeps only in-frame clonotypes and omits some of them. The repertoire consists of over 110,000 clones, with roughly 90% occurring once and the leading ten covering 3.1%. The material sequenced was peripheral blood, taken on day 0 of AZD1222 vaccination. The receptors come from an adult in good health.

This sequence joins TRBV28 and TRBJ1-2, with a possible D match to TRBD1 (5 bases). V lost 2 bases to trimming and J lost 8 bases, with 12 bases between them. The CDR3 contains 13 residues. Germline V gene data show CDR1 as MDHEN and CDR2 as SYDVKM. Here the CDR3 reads CASSLGGSRGYTF. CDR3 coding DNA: TGTGCCAGCAGTTTAGGGGGTTCGAGAGGCTACACCTTC.

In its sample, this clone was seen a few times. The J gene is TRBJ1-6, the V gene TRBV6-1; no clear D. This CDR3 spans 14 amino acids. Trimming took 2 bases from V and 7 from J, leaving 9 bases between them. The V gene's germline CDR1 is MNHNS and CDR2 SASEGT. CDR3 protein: CASSEFGRNSPLHF. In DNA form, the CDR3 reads TGTGCCAGCAGTGAATTTGGCAGGAATTCACCCCTCCACTTT.

CDR3 coding DNA: TGTGCCAGCAGCCCAAGAGCCTTTTTCACCGGGGAGCTGTTTTTT. Translated, it gives CASSPRAFFTGELFF. The V call is TRBV3-1 (or the pseudogene TRBV3-2), the J call TRBJ2-2; D is undetermined. The CDR3 spans 15 residues. Per germline, CDR1 LGHDT and CDR2 YNNKEL (reference sequence). V was pared by 4 bases and J by 4 bases, with 13 bases between.

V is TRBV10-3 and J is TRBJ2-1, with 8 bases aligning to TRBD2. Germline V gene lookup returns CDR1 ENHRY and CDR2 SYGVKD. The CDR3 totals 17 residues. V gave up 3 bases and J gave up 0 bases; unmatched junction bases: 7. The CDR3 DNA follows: TGTGCCATCAGTGAAGGAATAGCGGGAAGCTCCTACAATGAGCAGTTCTTC. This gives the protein CAISEGIAGSSYNEQFF.

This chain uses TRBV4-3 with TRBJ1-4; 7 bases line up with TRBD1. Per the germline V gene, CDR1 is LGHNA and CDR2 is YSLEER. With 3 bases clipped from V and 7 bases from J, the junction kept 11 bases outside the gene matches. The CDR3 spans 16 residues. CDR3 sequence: CASSQDRQGSGEKLFF. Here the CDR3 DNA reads TGCGCCAGCAGCCAGGATAGACAGGGATCAGGTGAAAAACTGTTTTTT.

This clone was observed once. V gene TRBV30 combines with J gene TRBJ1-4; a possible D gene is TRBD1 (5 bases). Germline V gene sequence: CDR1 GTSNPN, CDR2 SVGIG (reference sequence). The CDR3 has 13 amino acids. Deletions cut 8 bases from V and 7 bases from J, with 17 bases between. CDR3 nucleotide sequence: TGTGCCCTTCAACGGCAGGGTATTGAAAAACTGTTTTTT. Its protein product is CALQRQGIEKLFF.

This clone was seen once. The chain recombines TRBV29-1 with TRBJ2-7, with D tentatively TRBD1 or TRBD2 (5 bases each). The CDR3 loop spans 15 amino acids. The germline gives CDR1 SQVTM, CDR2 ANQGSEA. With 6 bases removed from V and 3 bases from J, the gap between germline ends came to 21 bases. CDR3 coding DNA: TGCAGCGTGGGCCCTCCCTTTGGGGACCACTACGAGCAGTACTTC. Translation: CSVGPPFGDHYEQYF.

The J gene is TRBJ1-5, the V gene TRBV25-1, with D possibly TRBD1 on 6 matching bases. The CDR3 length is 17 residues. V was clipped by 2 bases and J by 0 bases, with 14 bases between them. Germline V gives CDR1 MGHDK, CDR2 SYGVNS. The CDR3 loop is CASSETGSRRSNQPQHF. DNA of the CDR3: TGTGCCAGCAGTGAAACAGGGAGCAGGCGTAGCAATCAGCCCCAGCATTTT.

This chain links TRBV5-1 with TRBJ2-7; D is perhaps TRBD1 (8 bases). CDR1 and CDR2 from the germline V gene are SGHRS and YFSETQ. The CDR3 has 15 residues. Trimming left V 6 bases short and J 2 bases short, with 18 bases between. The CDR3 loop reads CASTANRGGAYEQYF. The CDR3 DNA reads TGCGCCAGCACCGCCAACAGGGGGGGGGCCTACGAGCAGTACTTC.

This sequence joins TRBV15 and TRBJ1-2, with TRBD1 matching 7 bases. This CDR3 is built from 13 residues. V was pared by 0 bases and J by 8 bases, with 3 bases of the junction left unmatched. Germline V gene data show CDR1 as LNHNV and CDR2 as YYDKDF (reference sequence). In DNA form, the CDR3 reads TGTGCCACCAGCAGAGACAGGGGGGAGGGCTACACCTTC. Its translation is CATSRDRGEGYTF.

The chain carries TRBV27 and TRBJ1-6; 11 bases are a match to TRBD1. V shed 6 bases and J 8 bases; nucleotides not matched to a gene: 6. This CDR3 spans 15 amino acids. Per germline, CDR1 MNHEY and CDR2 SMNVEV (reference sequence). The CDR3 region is CASSKDRGRDSPLHF. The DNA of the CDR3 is TGTGCCAGCAGCAAGGACAGGGGGCGAGATTCACCCCTCCACTTT.

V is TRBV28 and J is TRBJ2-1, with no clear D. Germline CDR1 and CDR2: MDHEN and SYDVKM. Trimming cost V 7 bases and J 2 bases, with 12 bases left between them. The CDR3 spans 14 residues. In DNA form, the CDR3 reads TGTGCCAGCATGGGTATGAGTGCCTACAATGAGCAGTTCTTC. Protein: CASMGMSAYNEQFF.

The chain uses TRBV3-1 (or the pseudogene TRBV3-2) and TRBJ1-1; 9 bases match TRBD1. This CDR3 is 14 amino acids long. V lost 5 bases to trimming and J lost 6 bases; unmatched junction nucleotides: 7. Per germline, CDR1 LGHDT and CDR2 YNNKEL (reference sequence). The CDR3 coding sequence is TGTGCCAGCAGCTCGGGACAGGGCAGTGCTGAAGCTTTCTTT. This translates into CASSSGQGSAEAFF.

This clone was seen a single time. Here the CDR3 DNA reads TGTGCCAGCGGACAAGGACAGGGGAGTATCATCTCCTACGAGCAGTACTTC. It codes for CASGQGQGSIISYEQYF. The chain links TRBV2 to TRBJ2-7; 9 bases are shared with TRBD1. Germline CDR1 is SNHLY and CDR2 is FYNNEI. Germline trimming cut 8 bases from V and 0 bases from J; bases unmatched to any gene: 14. The CDR3 sequence is 17 residues long.

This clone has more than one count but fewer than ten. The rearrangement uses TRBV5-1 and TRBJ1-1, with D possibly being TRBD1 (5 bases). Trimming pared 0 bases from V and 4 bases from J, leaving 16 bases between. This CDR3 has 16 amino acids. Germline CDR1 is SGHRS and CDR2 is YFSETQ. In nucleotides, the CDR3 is TGCGCCAGCAGCTTGGCCATAGGGCGGGGGAGCACTGAAGCTTTCTTT. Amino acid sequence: CASSLAIGRGSTEAFF.

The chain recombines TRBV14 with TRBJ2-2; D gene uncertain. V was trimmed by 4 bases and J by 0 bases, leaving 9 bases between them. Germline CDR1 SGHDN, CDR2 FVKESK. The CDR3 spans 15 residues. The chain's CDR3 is CASSRDTSNTGELFF. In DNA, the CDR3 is TGTGCCAGCAGCCGAGACACCTCGAACACCGGGGAGCTGTTTTTT.

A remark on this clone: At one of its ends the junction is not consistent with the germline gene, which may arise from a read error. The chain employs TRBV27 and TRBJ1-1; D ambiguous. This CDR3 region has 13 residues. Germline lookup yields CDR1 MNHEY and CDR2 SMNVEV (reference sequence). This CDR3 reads CASSSVWEPEASF. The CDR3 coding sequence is TGTGCCAGCAGCTCGGTTTGGGAGCCTGAAGCTTCCTTT.

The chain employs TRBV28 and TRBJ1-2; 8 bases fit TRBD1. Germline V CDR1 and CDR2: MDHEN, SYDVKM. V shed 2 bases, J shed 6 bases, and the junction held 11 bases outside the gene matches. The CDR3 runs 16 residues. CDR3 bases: TGTGCCAGCAGTTTAGGGGGGACAGGCACCAGGGATGGCTACACCTTC. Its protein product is CASSLGGTGTRDGYTF.

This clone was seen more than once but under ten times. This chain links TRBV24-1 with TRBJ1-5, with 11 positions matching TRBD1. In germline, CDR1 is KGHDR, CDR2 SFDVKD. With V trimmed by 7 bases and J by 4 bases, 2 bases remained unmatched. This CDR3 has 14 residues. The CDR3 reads CATRGQGENQPQHF. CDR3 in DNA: TGTGCCACCAGGGGACAGGGGGAAAATCAGCCCCAGCATTTT.

CDR3 sequence: CASSSGLAGGSRYNEQFF. In DNA, the CDR3 is TGTGCCAGTAGTTCGGGACTAGCGGGAGGTTCCCGATACAATGAGCAGTTCTTC. V gene TRBV19 combines with J gene TRBJ2-1, with TRBD2 matching 15 bases. The germline V gene has CDR1 LNHDA and CDR2 SQIVND (reference sequence). After removal of 5 bases from V and 4 bases from J, the junction contained 9 bases not matched to a gene. This CDR3 region has 18 residues.

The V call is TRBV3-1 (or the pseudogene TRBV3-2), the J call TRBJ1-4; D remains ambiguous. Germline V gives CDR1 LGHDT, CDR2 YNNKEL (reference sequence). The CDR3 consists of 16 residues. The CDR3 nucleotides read TGTACCAAGGGTAGTGGTCCGACTTCAACTAATGAAAAACTGTTTTTT. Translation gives CTKGSGPTSTNEKLFF.

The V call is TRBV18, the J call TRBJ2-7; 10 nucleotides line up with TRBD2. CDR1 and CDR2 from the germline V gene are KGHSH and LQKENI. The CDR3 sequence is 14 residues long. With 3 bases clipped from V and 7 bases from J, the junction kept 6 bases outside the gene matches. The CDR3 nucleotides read TGTGCCAGCTCACCCCCAGCGGGGGGGGATGAGCAGTACTTC. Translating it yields CASSPPAGGDEQYF.

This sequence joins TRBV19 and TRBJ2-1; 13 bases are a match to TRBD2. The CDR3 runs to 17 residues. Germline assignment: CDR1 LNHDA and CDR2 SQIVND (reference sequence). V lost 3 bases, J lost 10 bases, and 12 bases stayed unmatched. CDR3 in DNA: TGTGCCAGTAGTATCGCCGGGGGCGGACTAGCGGGAGACGAGCAGTTCTTC. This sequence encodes CASSIAGGGLAGDEQFF.

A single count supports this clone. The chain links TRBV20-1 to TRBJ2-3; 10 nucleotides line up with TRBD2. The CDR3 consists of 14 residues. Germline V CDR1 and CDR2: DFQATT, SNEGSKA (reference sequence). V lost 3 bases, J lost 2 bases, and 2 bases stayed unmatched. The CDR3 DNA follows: TGCAGTGCTAGTCTAGCGGGAGTCACAGATACGCAGTATTTT. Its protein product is CSASLAGVTDTQYF.

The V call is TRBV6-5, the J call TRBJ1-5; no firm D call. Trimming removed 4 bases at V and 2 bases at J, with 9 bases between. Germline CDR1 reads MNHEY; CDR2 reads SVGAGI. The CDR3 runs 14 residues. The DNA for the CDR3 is TGTGCCAGCAGTTTTTCAGGAGGCAATCAGCCCCAGCATTTT. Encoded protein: CASSFSGGNQPQHF.

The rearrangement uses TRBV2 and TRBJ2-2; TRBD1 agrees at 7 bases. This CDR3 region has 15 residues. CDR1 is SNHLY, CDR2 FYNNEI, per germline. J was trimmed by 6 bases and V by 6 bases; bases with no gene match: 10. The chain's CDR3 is CASRRQGNVPGELFF. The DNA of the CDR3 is TGTGCCAGCAGAAGACAGGGTAACGTCCCCGGGGAGCTGTTTTTT.

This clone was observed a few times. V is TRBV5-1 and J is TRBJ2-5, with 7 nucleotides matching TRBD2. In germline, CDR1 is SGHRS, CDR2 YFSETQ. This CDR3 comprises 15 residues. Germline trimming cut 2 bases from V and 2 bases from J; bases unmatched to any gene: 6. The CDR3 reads CASSFLAGTQETQYF. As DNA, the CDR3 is TGCGCCAGCAGCTTCTTAGCGGGCACTCAAGAGACCCAGTACTTC.

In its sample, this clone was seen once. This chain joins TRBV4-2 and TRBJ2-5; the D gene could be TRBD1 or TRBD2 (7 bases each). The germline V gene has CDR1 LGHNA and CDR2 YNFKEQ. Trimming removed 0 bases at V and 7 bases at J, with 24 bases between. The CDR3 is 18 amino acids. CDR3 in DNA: TGTGCCAGCAGCCAAGATCAAGGCAGGGGGGGCCCGGGTAGGACCCAGTACTTC. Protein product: CASSQDQGRGGPGRTQYF.

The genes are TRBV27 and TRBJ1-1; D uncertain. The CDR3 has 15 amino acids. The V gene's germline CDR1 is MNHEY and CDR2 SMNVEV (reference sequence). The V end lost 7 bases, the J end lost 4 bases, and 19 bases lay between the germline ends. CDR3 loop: CASTQSLQPGTEAFF. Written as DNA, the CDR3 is TGTGCCAGCACCCAGTCCTTGCAGCCGGGCACTGAAGCTTTCTTT.

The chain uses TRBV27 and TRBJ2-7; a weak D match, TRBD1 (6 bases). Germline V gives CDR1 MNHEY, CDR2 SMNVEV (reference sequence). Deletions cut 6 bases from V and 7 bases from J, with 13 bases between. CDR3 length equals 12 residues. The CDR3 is CASRPTGGEQYF. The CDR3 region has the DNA TGTGCCAGCAGACCGACAGGTGGGGAGCAGTACTTC.